The entry below describes one T cell receptor (beta chain). What it recognizes is unknown. This sample was included in a study of cytomegalovirus exposure and HLA in healthy donors. Overall study: The 120 validation repertoires used the same platform as the approximately 670 first-cohort repertoires (as reported by a later analysis).

TCRdb's copy holds only in-frame clones and misses some; the assay was immunoSEQ multiplex PCR. The sample comprises more than 50,000 clones, roughly 90% of which are singletons, and around 2.2% rests with the top ten. Study-level findings and limits: The authors confirmed in vitro that a few CMV-associated chains were specific for CMV antigens. The classifier, whose performance was assessed in both the original and validation cohorts, reportedly diagnosed cytomegalovirus status with high specificity and sensitivity. Some TCR beta chains (about 170 of them) were listed as cytomegalovirus-associated.

This CDR3 region has 14 residues. CDR1 is MDHEN and CDR2 is SYDVKM in the germline V gene. V gave up 5 bases and J gave up 0 bases; unmatched junction bases: 3. The gene calls are TRBV28 and TRBJ1-1; TRBD1 matches at 7 bases. Input material: PBMCs. This TCR was recovered from a woman aged 25-40 years in good health and CMV-seronegative. CDR3 DNA: TGTGCCAGCAGTGCGGGACAGTTGAACACTGAAGCTTTCTTT. Its protein product is CASSAGQLNTEAFF. Complete variable domain (other parts from reference TRBV28 and TRBJ1-1): DVKVTQSSRYLVKRTGEKVFLECVQDMDHENMFWYRQDPGLGLRLIYFSYDVKMKEKGDIPEGYSVSREKKERFSLILESASTNQTSMYLCASSAGQLNTEAFFGQGTRLTVV.